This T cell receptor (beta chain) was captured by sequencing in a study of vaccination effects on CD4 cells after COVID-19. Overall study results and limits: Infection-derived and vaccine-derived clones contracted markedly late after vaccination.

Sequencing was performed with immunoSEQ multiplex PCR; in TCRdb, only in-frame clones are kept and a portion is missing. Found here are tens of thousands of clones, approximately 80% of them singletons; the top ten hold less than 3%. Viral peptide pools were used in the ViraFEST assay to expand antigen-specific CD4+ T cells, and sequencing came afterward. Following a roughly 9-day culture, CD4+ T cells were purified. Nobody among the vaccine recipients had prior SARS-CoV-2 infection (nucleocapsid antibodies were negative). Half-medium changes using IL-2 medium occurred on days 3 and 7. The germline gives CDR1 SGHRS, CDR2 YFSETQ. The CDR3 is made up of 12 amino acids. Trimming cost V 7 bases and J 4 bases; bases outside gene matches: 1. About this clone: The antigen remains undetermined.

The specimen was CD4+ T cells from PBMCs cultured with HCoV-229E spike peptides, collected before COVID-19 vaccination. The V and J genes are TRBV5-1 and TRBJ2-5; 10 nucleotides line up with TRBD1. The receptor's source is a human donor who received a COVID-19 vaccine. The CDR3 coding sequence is TGCGCCAGCGGGGACAGGGGAGAGACCCAGTACTTC. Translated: CASGDRGETQYF. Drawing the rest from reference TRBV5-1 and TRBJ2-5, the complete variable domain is KAGVTQTPRYLIKTRGQQVTLSCSPISGHRSVSWYQQTPGQGLQFLFEYFSETQRNKGNFPGRFSGRQFSNSRSEMNVSTLELGDSALYLCASGDRGETQYFGPGTRLLVL.